This TCR beta chain appears in the sequencing data of a study of blood T cell repertoires in COVID-19. Background on the study: Nucleic acid was either cDNA or gDNA, and it came from T cells, B-cell-depleted T cells, or PBMCs.

V lost 5 bases and J lost 8, with 18 bases in between. The length of the CDR3 is 14 residues. Per germline, CDR1 MDHEN and CDR2 SYDVKM. This table comes from immunoSEQ multiplex PCR, and its TCRdb copy is limited to in-frame clones, with some not included. The data hold over 25,000 clones, with around 84% observed a single time. What was sequenced was peripheral blood. The source is a human donor in a cohort sampled during active COVID-19. This chain connects TRBV28 to TRBJ1-2; no reliable D call. The CDR3 DNA reads TGTGCCAGCAGTACAACCCCCGGGGAAGAGGGCTACACCTTC. Amino acids: CASSTTPGEEGYTF.